This T cell receptor (beta chain) was profiled in a study of beta chain features in type 1 diabetes. General study findings and limits: Researchers report that Type 1 diabetes patients had moderately but significantly shorter TCRB CDR3s across all four CD4+ subsets.

V was shortened by 3 bases and J by 1 base, with 16 bases between the two germline ends. The CDR3 has 16 amino acids. Germline values: CDR1 SGHDN, CDR2 FVKESK. Remarks on this clone: No antigen is known for it.

All of the isolated RNA was reverse transcribed, so expressed TCRB transcripts were sequenced. Produced via immunoSEQ multiplex PCR; TCRdb's table is partial and in-frame only. The sample has hundreds of thousands of clones, around 15% seen once; the top ten hold just under 0.04%. This chain connects TRBV14 to TRBJ2-7; D gene uncertain. The sequence was obtained from a young man with type 1 diabetes. The sequencing input was naive CD4+ T cells from blood. In DNA form, the CDR3 reads TGTGCCAGCAGCCAGCTCGGACGTATAAGGTCCTACGAGCAGTACTTC. Translation: CASSQLGRIRSYEQYF.